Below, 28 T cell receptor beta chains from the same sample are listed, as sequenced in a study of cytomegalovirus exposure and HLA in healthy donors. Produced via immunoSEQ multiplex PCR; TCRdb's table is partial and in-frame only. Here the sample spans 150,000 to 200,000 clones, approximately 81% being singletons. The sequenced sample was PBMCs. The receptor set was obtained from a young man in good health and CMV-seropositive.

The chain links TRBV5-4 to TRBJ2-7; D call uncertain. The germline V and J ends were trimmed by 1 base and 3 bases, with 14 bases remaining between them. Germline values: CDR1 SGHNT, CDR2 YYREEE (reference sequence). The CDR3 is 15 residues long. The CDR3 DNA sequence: TGTGCCAGCAGCTTGAATAGTGAAAAAGTCTACGAGCAGTACTTC. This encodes CASSLNSEKVYEQYF.

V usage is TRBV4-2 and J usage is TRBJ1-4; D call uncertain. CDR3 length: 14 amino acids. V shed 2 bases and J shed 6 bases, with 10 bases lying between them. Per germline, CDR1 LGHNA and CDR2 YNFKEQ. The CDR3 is CASSQRELHEKLFF. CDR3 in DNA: TGTGCCAGCAGCCAACGGGAGTTACATGAAAAACTGTTTTTT.

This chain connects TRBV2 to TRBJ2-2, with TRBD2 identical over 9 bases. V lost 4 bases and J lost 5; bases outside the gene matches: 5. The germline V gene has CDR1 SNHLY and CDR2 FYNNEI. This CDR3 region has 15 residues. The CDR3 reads CASSAGGRGTGELFF. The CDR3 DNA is TGTGCCAGCAGTGCGGGCGGGAGGGGGACCGGGGAGCTGTTTTTT.

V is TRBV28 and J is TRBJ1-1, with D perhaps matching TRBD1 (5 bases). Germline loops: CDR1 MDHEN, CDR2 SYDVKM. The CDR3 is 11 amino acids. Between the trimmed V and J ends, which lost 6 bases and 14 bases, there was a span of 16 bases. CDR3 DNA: TGTGCCAGCAGCCTTCGACAGTCCCAATTCTTT. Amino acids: CASSLRQSQFF.

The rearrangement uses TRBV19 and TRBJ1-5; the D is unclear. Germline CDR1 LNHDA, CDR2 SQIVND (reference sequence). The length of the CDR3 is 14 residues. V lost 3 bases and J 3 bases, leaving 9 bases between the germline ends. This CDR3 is CASSMGSSNQPQHF. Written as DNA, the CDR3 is TGTGCCAGTAGTATGGGGAGTTCCAATCAGCCCCAGCATTTT.

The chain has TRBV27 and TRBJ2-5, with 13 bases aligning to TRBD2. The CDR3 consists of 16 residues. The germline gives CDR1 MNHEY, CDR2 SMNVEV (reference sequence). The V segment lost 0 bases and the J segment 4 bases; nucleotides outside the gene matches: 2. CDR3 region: CASSLSTSGRRETQYF. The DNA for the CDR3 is TGTGCCAGCAGTTTATCGACTAGCGGGAGGAGAGAGACCCAGTACTTC.

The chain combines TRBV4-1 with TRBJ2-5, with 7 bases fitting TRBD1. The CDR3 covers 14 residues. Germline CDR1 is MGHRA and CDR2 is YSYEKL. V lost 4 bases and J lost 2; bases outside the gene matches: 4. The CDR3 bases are TGCGCCAGCAGCCCCAGGGGGTTACAAGAGACCCAGTACTTC. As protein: CASSPRGLQETQYF.

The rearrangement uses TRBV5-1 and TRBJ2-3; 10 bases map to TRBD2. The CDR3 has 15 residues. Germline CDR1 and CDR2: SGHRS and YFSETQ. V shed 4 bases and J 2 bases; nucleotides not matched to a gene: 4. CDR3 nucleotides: TGCGCCAGCAGCGACGGACTAGCGGTCACAGATACGCAGTATTTT. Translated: CASSDGLAVTDTQYF.

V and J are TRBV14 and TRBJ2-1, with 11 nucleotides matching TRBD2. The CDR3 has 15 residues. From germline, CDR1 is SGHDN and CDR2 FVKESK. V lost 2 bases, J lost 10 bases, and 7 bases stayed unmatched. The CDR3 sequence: CASSQPLAGELEQFF. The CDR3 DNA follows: TGTGCCAGCAGCCAACCACTAGCGGGAGAGTTAGAGCAGTTCTTC. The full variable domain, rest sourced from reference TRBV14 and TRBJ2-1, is EAGVTQFPSHSVIEKGQTVTLRCDPISGHDNLYWYRRVMGKEIKFLLHFVKESKQDESGMPNNRFLAERTGGTYSTLKVQPAELEDSGVYFCASSQPLAGELEQFFGPGTRLTVL.

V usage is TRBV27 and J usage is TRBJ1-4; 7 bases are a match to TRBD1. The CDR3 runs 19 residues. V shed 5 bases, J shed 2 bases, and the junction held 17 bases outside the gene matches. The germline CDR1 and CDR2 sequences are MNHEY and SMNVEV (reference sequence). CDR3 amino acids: CASSQDRRYPFVTNEKLFF. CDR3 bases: TGTGCCAGCAGTCAGGACAGGCGATACCCCTTTGTGACTAATGAAAAACTGTTTTTT.

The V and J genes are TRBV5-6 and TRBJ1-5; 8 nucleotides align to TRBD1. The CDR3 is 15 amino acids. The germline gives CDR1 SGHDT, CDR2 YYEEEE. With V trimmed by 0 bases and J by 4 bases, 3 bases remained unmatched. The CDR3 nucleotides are TGTGCCAGCAGCTTGGGGACAGGGCGAAATCAGCCCCAGCATTTT. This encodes CASSLGTGRNQPQHF.

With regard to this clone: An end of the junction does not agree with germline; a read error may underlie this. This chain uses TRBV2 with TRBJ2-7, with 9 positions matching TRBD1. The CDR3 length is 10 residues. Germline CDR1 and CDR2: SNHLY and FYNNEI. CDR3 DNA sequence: TGTGCCAGCAGCCCCTACAGGGGGCGCTTC. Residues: CASSPYRGRF.

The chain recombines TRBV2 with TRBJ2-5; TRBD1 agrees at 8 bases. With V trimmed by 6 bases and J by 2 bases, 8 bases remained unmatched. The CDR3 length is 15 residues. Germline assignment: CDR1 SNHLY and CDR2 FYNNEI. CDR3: CASSSGTGTQETQYF. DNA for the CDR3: TGTGCCAGCAGCTCCGGGACAGGCACTCAAGAGACCCAGTACTTC.

This chain's CDR3 is CASSPRQGVRYGYTF. DNA for the CDR3: TGTGCCAGTAGTCCAAGACAGGGGGTACGGTATGGCTACACCTTC. The chain links TRBV19 to TRBJ1-2; 9 bases match TRBD1. Trimming cost V 5 bases and J 5 bases; bases outside gene matches: 9. Per the germline V gene, CDR1 is LNHDA and CDR2 is SQIVND (reference sequence). The CDR3 covers 15 residues.

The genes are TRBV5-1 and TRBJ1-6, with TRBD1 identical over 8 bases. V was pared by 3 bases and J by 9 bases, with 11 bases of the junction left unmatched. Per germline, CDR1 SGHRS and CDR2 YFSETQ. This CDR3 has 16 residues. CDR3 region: CASSSTGQGGGSPLHF. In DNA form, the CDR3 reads TGCGCCAGCAGCTCGACAGGACAGGGAGGTGGTTCACCCCTCCACTTT.

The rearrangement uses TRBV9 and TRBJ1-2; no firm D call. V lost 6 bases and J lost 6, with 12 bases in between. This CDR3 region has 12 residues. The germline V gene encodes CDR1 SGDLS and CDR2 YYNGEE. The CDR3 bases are TGTGCCAGCACCCGGGATGAAAATGGCTACACCTTC. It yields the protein CASTRDENGYTF.

Here the CDR3 reads CASGPLSGVTGELFF. CDR3 DNA sequence: TGTGCCAGCGGGCCCCTCTCGGGGGTCACCGGGGAGCTGTTTTTT. This sequence joins TRBV7-6 and TRBJ2-2, with D perhaps TRBD2 (6 bases). This CDR3 has 15 amino acids. Between the trimmed V and J ends, which lost 8 bases and 4 bases, there was a span of 17 bases. CDR1 is SGHVS and CDR2 is FNYEAQ in the germline V gene.

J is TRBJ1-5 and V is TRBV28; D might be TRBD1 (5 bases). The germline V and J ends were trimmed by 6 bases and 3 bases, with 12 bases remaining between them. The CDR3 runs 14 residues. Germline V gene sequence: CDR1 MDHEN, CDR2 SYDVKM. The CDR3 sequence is CASSHRQYNQPQHF. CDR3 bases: TGTGCCAGCAGCCATAGACAGTACAATCAGCCCCAGCATTTT.

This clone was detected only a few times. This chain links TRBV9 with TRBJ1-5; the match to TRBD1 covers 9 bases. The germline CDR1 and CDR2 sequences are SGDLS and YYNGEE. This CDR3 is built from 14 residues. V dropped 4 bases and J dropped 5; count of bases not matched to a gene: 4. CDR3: CASSRTGAHQPQHF. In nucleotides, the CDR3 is TGTGCCAGCAGCCGGACAGGGGCCCATCAGCCCCAGCATTTT.

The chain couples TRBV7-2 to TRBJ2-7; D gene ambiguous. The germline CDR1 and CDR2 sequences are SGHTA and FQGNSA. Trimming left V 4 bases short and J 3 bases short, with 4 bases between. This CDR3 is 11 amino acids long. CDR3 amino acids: CASSSVYEQYF. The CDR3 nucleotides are TGTGCCAGCAGCTCGGTCTACGAGCAGTACTTC. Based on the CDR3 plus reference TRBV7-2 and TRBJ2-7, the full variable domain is GAGVSQSPSNKVTEKGKDVELRCDPISGHTALYWYRQSLGQGLEFLIYFQGNSAPDKSGLPSDRFSAERTGGSVSTLTIQRTQQEDSAVYLCASSSVYEQYFGPGTRLTVT.

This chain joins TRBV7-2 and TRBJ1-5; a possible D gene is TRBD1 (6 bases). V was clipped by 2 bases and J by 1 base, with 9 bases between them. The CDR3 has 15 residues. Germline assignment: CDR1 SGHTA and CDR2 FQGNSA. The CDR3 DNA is TGTGCCAGCAGCTTAAACAGGGTGAGCAATCAGCCCCAGCATTTT. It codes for CASSLNRVSNQPQHF.

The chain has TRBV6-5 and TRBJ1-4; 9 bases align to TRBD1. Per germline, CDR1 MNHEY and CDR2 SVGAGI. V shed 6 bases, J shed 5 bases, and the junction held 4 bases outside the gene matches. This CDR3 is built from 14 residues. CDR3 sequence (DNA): TGTGCCAGCAGGTCCGGGACAGGGAATGAAAAACTGTTTTTT. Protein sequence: CASRSGTGNEKLFF.

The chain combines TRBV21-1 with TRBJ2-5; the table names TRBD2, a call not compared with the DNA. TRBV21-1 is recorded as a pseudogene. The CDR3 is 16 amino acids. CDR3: CASSKGASGSLETQYF. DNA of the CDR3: TGTGCCAGCAGCAAAGGGGCGAGCGGGAGCCTGGAGACCCAGTACTTC.

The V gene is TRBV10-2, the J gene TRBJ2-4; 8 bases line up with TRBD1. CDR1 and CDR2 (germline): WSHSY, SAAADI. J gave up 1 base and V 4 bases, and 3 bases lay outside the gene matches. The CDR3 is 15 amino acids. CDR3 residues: CASSARQGAKNIQYF. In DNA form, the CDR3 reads TGCGCCAGCAGTGCCCGACAGGGGGCCAAAAACATTCAGTACTTC.

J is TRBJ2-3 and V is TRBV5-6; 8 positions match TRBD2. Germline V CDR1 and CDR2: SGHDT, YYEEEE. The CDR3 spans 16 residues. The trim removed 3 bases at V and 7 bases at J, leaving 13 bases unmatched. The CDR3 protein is CASSSAWSGRSHTQYF. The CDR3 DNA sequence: TGTGCCAGCAGCTCCGCCTGGAGCGGGAGATCGCATACGCAGTATTTT.

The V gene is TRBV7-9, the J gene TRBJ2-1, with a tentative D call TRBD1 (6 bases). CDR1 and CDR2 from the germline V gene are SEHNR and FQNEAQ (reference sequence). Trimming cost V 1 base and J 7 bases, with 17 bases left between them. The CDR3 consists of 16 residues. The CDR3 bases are TGTGCCAGCAGCTTAGAGTACAGGGACGGATGGAATGAGCAGTTCTTC. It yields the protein CASSLEYRDGWNEQFF.

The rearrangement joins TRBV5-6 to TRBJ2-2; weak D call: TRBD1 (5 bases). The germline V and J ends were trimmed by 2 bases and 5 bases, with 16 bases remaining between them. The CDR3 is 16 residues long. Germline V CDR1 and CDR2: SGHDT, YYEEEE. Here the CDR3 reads CASSLPGFSGTGELFF. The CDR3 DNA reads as TGTGCCAGCAGCTTACCAGGGTTTAGTGGTACCGGGGAGCTGTTTTTT.

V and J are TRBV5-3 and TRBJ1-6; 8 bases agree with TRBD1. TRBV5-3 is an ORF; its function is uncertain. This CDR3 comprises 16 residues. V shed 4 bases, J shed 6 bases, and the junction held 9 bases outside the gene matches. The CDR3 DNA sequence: TGTGCCAGAAGCCGCGGGAGACAGGGGCTTAATTCACCCCTCCACTTT. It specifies CARSRGRQGLNSPLHF.